This TCR beta chain is from a study of blood T cell repertoires in COVID-19. Study summary: From T cells, B-cell-depleted T cells, or PBMCs came the material, which was cDNA or gDNA.

Trimming removed 4 bases at V and 4 bases at J, with 10 bases between. The CDR3 has 14 residues. Germline CDR1 and CDR2: LGHDT and YNNKEL (reference sequence). Original handling: The authors estimated nucleated cell counts from reference gene primer amplification. The data were produced by immunoSEQ multiplex PCR, yet TCRdb's version contains in-frame clones alone and is incomplete. The V and J calls and clone size are taken from that table; D and trimming were inferred from the DNA. The data contain around 180,000 clones, more than 80% of them singletons. The receptor was derived from a human donor in a cohort sampled during active COVID-19. The sequencing input was peripheral blood. The V call is TRBV3-1 (or the pseudogene TRBV3-2), the J call TRBJ1-4; D unresolved. CDR3 sequence: CASSRGMGNEKLFF. DNA for the CDR3: TGTGCCAGCAGCCGAGGGATGGGTAATGAAAAACTGTTTTTT.